The rows below give T cell receptor beta chains drawn from one sample of a study of cytomegalovirus exposure and HLA in healthy donors. TCRdb keeps only in-frame clones here, not all; method: immunoSEQ multiplex PCR. Here the sample spans approximately 160,000 clones, 65% to 85% being singletons. The sequenced sample was PBMCs. The receptor set was obtained from a woman aged 45-65 years in good health and CMV-seropositive. Each CDR3 is given with its conserved first and last residue.

V gene	J gene	CDR3 protein
TRBV2	TRBJ2-5	CASMSGGRETQYF
TRBV5-6	TRBJ1-1	CASSFVQGGDEAFF
TRBV2	TRBJ2-7	CASSVTDYEQYF
TRBV5-4	TRBJ2-7	CASSSGTGGEYF
TRBV7-9	TRBJ2-3	CASSYGLAGGPTDTQYF
TRBV12-5	TRBJ2-7	CASGFITGDPSYEQYF
TRBV5-1	TRBJ1-1	CASSLAGGNTEAFF
TRBV5-4	TRBJ1-1	CASSLGAGDTEAFF
TRBV29-1	TRBJ1-1	CSTRQGSTEAFF
TRBV5-6	TRBJ1-1	CASTGGQDDQAFF
TRBV5-1	TRBJ2-5	CASSLAPSGGAQETQYF
TRBV2	TRBJ1-6	CASRPGTGDNSPLHF
TRBV5-6	TRBJ2-7	CASSLGTRYEQYF
TRBV5-6	TRBJ2-5	CASSLFSGGVQETQYF
TRBV5-5	TRBJ1-2	CASSLYSNYGYTF
TRBV6-5	TRBJ2-3	CASNDPHMDTQYF
TRBV7-6	TRBJ2-1	CASSPRLAGDSYNEQFF
TRBV6-1	TRBJ2-1	CASSETFSYNEQFF
TRBV7-9	TRBJ1-1	CASSLRARGEAFF
TRBV2	TRBJ1-2	CAANWGGGGYTF
TRBV27	TRBJ1-5	CASSPGPPGSNQPQHF
TRBV19	TRBJ1-2	CASSDRVDYGYTF
TRBV9	TRBJ2-5	CASSVGTSGGHETQYF
TRBV7-2	TRBJ1-2	CASSLGQGVNGYTF
TRBV7-2	TRBJ2-5	CASSPSGGPRIQYF
TRBV10-3	TRBJ1-2	CAISEHPQGTGGYTF
TRBV7-9	TRBJ1-3	CASSLGQVSSGNTIYF
TRBV7-9	TRBJ1-1	CASSRWDSRNTEAFF
TRBV27	.	CASSPRQVFSYEQYF
TRBV6-5	TRBJ1-1	CASSYYGDTEAFF
TRBV7-6	TRBJ1-1	CASSLSEGTEAFF
TRBV15	TRBJ2-5	CATSRDPGQETQYF
TRBV30	TRBJ2-7	CAWNIQGAYEQYF
TRBV2	TRBJ1-6	CASSEAGTANSPLHF
TRBV7-9	TRBJ1-2	CASNRDRVIGYTF
TRBV20-1	TRBJ2-7	CSALRGYEQYF
TRBV5-4	TRBJ2-7	CASSMGTGTGTYEQYF
TRBV10-3	TRBJ2-3	CAISLASGGTDTQYF
TRBV7-9	TRBJ1-1	CASSLIGGAVTEAFF
TRBV7-6	TRBJ1-1	CASSTTQGDTEAFF
TRBV30	TRBJ2-2	CAWNGGGFTGELFF
TRBV11-1	TRBJ2-7	CASSRQAYERYF
TRBV2	TRBJ2-3	CASSEGGGTDTQYF
TRBV5-4	TRBJ2-2	CASSPLAGATGELFF
TRBV29-1	TRBJ1-4	CSVELAVNEKLFF
TRBV6-1	TRBJ1-2	CASRADRAYGYTF
TRBV7-9	TRBJ2-5	CASRGLAGQETQYF
TRBV9	TRBJ2-3	CASSVGGAGGPTDTQYF
TRBV27	TRBJ1-5	CASSLWGLGQPQHF
TRBV11-3	TRBJ2-2	CASSLGQITGELFF
TRBV5-1	TRBJ2-7	CASSVPVSGTGSEQYF
TRBV5-5	TRBJ2-7	CASSSRTGGEQYF
TRBV27	TRBJ1-5	CASSFLGVNQPQHF
TRBV2	TRBJ1-4	CAGSPGGIEKLFF